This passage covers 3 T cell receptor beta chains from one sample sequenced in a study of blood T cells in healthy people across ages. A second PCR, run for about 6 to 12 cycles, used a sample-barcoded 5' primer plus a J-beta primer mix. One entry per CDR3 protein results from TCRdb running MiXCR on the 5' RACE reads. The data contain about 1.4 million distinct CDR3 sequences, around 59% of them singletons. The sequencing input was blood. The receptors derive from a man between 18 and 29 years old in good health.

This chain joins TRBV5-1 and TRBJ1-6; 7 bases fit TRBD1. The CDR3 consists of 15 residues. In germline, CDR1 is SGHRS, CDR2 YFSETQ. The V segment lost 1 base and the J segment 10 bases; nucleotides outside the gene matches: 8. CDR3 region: CASSLRQGGESPLHF. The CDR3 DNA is TGCGCCAGCAGCTTGCGGCAGGGGGGAGAGTCACCCCTCCACTTT.

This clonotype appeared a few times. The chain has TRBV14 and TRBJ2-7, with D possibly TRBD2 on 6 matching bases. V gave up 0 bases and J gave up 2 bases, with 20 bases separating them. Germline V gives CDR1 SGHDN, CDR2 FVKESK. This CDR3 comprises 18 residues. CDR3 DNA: TGTGCCAGCAGCCAAGATCTAGGGAGTTGGGACTCGGCCTACGAGCAGTACTTC. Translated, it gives CASSQDLGSWDSAYEQYF.

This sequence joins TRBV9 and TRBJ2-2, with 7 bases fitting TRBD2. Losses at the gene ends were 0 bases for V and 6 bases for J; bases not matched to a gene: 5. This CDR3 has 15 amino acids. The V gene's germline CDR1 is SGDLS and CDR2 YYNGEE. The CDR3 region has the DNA TGTGCCAGCAGCGTAGGTGGACTAGGGGCCGGGGAGCTGTTTTTT. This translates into CASSVGGLGAGELFF.